These 20 T cell receptor beta chains share one sample of origin, sequenced in a study of identical twins. TCRdb analysed the 5' RACE reads with MiXCR anew, one entry per CDR3 protein. The profile shows 500,000 to 550,000 distinct CDR3 sequences, around 20% of them singletons. These data were likewise used in another study, on yellow fever vaccine responses in identical twins.

The sequencing sample was made of CD4+ T cells sorted from blood. The source of these receptors is a young woman in good health.

This clonotype showed up just a few times. The chain carries TRBV12-3 or TRBV12-4 and TRBJ2-7; 11 nucleotides match TRBD2. This CDR3 has 15 amino acids. The trim removed 6 bases at V and 3 bases at J, leaving 7 bases unmatched. The CDR3 spells CASSISGRANYEQYF. As DNA, the CDR3 is TGTGCCAGCAGCATTAGCGGGAGGGCCAACTACGAGCAGTACTTC.

V is TRBV7-9 and J is TRBJ2-1, with D perhaps matching TRBD1 or TRBD2 (5 bases each). The V end lost 8 bases, the J end lost 5 bases, and 16 bases lay between the germline ends. This CDR3 is 14 amino acids long. Germline V gene lookup returns CDR1 SEHNR and CDR2 FQNEAQ (reference sequence). CDR3 sequence: CASDGTLYHNEQFF. As DNA, the CDR3 is TGTGCCAGCGACGGGACCCTATACCACAATGAGCAGTTCTTC.

The chain uses TRBV27 and TRBJ2-7, with a weak D call TRBD2 (7 bases). Trimming removed 3 bases at V and 3 bases at J, with 12 bases between. Germline V CDR1 and CDR2: MNHEY, SMNVEV (reference sequence). CDR3 length equals 14 residues. The CDR3 sequence is CASSLKGGLYEQYF. The CDR3 coding sequence is TGTGCCAGCAGTTTGAAGGGGGGGCTCTACGAGCAGTACTTC.

Ten or more counts support this clonotype. A junction boundary mismatches the germline segment, possibly from a read error. This chain connects TRBV20-1 to TRBJ2-7, with D perhaps matching TRBD1 or TRBD2 (5 bases each). The germline V gene encodes CDR1 DFQATT and CDR2 SNEGSKA (reference sequence). The CDR3 contains 11 residues. Here the CDR3 DNA reads TGCAGTGCTAGAGTTGGGGACCGAGAAAGATTC. It is translated as CSARVGDRERF.

The chain carries TRBV12-3 or TRBV12-4 and TRBJ2-2; tentatively, D is TRBD1 or TRBD2 (6 bases each). V shed 6 bases and J shed 1 base, with 18 bases lying between them. The CDR3 is made up of 17 amino acids. CDR3 DNA: TGTGCCAGCAGGAAGACTTTGGGGGGACAGAACACCGGGGAGCTGTTTTTT. This sequence encodes CASRKTLGGQNTGELFF.

This clonotype was picked up a small number of times. The rearrangement joins TRBV7-2 to TRBJ2-3; D not certain. The CDR3 has 17 amino acids. Per germline, CDR1 SGHTA and CDR2 FQGNSA. V gave up 1 base and J gave up 4 bases, with 18 bases separating them. This CDR3 reads CASSLVSVMSGPDTQYF. The CDR3 region has the DNA TGTGCCAGCAGCTTAGTGAGCGTAATGTCCGGCCCAGATACGCAGTATTTT.

This clonotype showed up just a few times. V gene TRBV28 combines with J gene TRBJ1-2; 7 nucleotides match TRBD1. Germline V gives CDR1 MDHEN, CDR2 SYDVKM. The CDR3 runs 18 residues. The V and J ends lost 2 bases and 4 bases, in that order; junction bases with no gene match: 16. CDR3 in amino acids: CASSLRPRAGGISYGYTF. Written as DNA, the CDR3 is TGTGCCAGCAGTTTAAGGCCCCGGGCAGGGGGTATTTCCTATGGCTACACCTTC.

The rearrangement joins TRBV7-2 to TRBJ1-1, with TRBD1 as a possible D gene (5 bases). In germline, CDR1 is SGHTA, CDR2 FQGNSA. Trimming stripped 5 bases from V and 4 bases from J, with 17 bases between. The length of the CDR3 is 15 residues. The CDR3 DNA follows: TGTGCCAGCAGCCCACCACCGGGGGGGTTCACTGAAGCTTTCTTT. Its protein is CASSPPPGGFTEAFF.

This clonotype came up a few times. This chain uses TRBV5-1 with TRBJ1-6; D is unclear. The CDR3 extends over 15 amino acids. The V gene lost 0 bases and the J gene lost 6 bases, with 10 bases spanning the gap. Germline V gene sequence: CDR1 SGHRS, CDR2 YFSETQ. CDR3 coding DNA: TGCGCCAGCAGCTTGGCCGAAGGATTTAATTCACCCCTCCACTTT. It is translated as CASSLAEGFNSPLHF.

This clonotype has a handful of counts. J is TRBJ2-2 and V is TRBV7-9; D unresolved. CDR1 is SEHNR, CDR2 FQNEAQ, per germline (reference sequence). Trimming took off 5 bases at V and 2 bases at J, with 12 bases between the two ends. The CDR3 has 15 residues. Here the CDR3 DNA reads TGTGCCAGCAGCCCCAGTTTAGCAAACACCGGGGAGCTGTTTTTT. Its translation is CASSPSLANTGELFF.

This clonotype showed up just a few times. This chain uses TRBV5-1 with TRBJ2-1, with 7 nucleotides matching TRBD2. The CDR3 extends over 15 amino acids. The junction had 7 bases not matched to a gene; V was cut back by 2 bases and J by 5 bases. Germline V gene data show CDR1 as SGHRS and CDR2 as YFSETQ. DNA of the CDR3: TGCGCCAGCAGCTTTCGAGCGGGGACGAACAATGAGCAGTTCTTC. It translates to CASSFRAGTNNEQFF.

The CDR3 reads CASSLGALAKNIQYF. DNA of the CDR3: TGTGCCAGCAGCTTGGGGGCCTTAGCCAAAAACATTCAGTACTTC. The gene calls are TRBV7-9 and TRBJ2-4, with D possibly being TRBD1 (6 bases). The germline V and J ends were trimmed by 3 bases and 0 bases, with 9 bases remaining between them. Germline V CDR1 and CDR2: SEHNR, FQNEAQ (reference sequence). The CDR3 spans 15 residues.

This chain links TRBV12-3 or TRBV12-4 with TRBJ1-1; TRBD1 is a possible D gene (6 bases). The V end lost 3 bases, the J end lost 6 bases, and 14 bases lay between the germline ends. The CDR3 runs to 14 residues. This chain's CDR3 is CASSFAGTRSEAFF. CDR3 in DNA: TGTGCCAGCAGTTTTGCCGGGACAAGGTCTGAAGCTTTCTTT.

This clonotype was counted a few times. V gene TRBV11-2 combines with J gene TRBJ2-1; perhaps D is TRBD1 or TRBD2 (5 bases each). CDR1 is SGHAT and CDR2 is FQNNGV in the germline V gene. V lost 0 bases to trimming and J lost 10 bases, with 10 bases between them. The length of the CDR3 is 13 residues. The CDR3 sequence: CASSLDSWDEQFF. The CDR3 bases are TGTGCCAGCAGCTTAGATTCGTGGGACGAGCAGTTCTTC.

This chain connects TRBV2 to TRBJ2-7, with 8 bases identical to TRBD1. Germline V gives CDR1 SNHLY, CDR2 FYNNEI. The CDR3 contains 14 residues. V trimming: 7 bases; J trimming: 3 bases; junction bases outside the gene matches: 8. In DNA form, the CDR3 reads TGTGCCAGCAAAATGGGACAGGTGTTCTACGAGCAGTACGTC. It is translated as CASKMGQVFYEQYV.

The rearrangement joins TRBV24-1 to TRBJ2-5; no firm D call. Trimming took off 5 bases at V and 5 bases at J, with 11 bases between the two ends. Germline V gives CDR1 KGHDR, CDR2 SFDVKD. This CDR3 contains 13 residues. CDR3 coding DNA: TGTGCCACCAGTGGTTCCGCGGCGGAGACCCAGTACTTC. This translates into CATSGSAAETQYF.

The chain combines TRBV5-1 with TRBJ2-1; TRBD2 is a possible D gene (6 bases). Germline CDR1 is SGHRS and CDR2 is YFSETQ. V shed 3 bases and J shed 9 bases, with 16 bases lying between them. The CDR3 has 14 amino acids. This CDR3 reads CASSWGEWGSEQFF. CDR3 coding DNA: TGCGCCAGCAGCTGGGGGGAGTGGGGGAGTGAGCAGTTCTTC.

The V and J genes are TRBV9 and TRBJ2-1, with a tentative D call TRBD2 (6 bases). V was trimmed by 0 bases and J by 6 bases, leaving 13 bases between them. CDR1 is SGDLS, CDR2 YYNGEE, per germline. The CDR3 extends over 15 amino acids. The CDR3: CASSVVGGLRNEQFF. In DNA form, the CDR3 reads TGTGCCAGCAGCGTAGTTGGGGGGTTGCGCAATGAGCAGTTCTTC.

V is TRBV9 and J is TRBJ2-3; weak D call: TRBD2 (6 bases). This CDR3 comprises 14 residues. Germline V gives CDR1 SGDLS, CDR2 YYNGEE. V lost 2 bases and J 2 bases, leaving 9 bases between the germline ends. CDR3: CASSVGGLTDTQYF. The CDR3 region has the DNA TGTGCCAGCAGCGTGGGGGGACTCACAGATACGCAGTATTTT.

This clonotype has just a few counts. The J gene is TRBJ2-1, the V gene TRBV25-1; D is uncertain. V lost 1 base, J lost 10 bases, and 5 bases lay in between. The germline V gene encodes CDR1 MGHDK and CDR2 SYGVNS. The CDR3 spans 11 residues. CDR3 loop: CASSELGEQFF. The CDR3 DNA follows: TGTGCCAGCAGTGAATTGGGGGAGCAGTTCTTC.